The sequence of this TCR beta chain was determined in a study of CD8 T cells in Susac syndrome. Overall study findings and caveats: By the study's own acknowledgment, its TCR sequencing and HLA analysis included relatively few individuals.

Random hexamers served to reverse transcribe roughly 0.5 to 1 ug RNA. The TCR beta CDR3 was amplified by immunoSEQ multiplex PCR across 54 Vbeta, 13 Jbeta. In TCRdb, the immunoSEQ multiplex PCR reads were re-called with MiXCR into one record per CDR3 protein. This sample yields 95,000 to 150,000 distinct CDR3 sequences, of which around 94% are seen a single time; under 0.095% belongs to the top ten. Trimming shortened V by 7 bases and J by 4 bases, and 16 bases separated the two germline ends. Germline lookup yields CDR1 SGHVS and CDR2 FQNEAQ. The CDR3 loop spans 14 amino acids. The authors carried out high-throughput sequencing of TCR beta. They applied it to CD8+ and CD4+ T cells obtained from blood. The individuals used as controls were healthy donors who had been matched for both age and sex. As concerns this clonotype: Its antigen remains unknown.

The chain combines TRBV7-8 with TRBJ1-2, with D uncertain. Sample: CD4+ T cells from PBMCs. This TCR was sampled from a human donor in good health. The CDR3 DNA reads as TGTGCCAGCACCATTGGCAGAAACGCCTATGGCTACACCTTC. Translation gives CASTIGRNAYGYTF. Drawing the rest from reference TRBV7-8 and TRBJ1-2, the complete variable domain is GAGVSQSPRYKVAKRGQDVALRCDPISGHVSLFWYQQALGQGPEFLTYFQNEAQLDKSGLPSDRFFAERPEGSVSTLKIQRTQQEDSAVYLCASTIGRNAYGYTFGSGTRLTVV.